A single TCR beta chain is shown here with its context. The PCR made use of 60 Vbeta and 13 Jbeta primers. Method: immunoSEQ multiplex PCR; TCRdb's copy keeps in-frame clones and lacks some. The table includes around 170,000 clones, just under 80% detected once. The data derive from a study of cytomegalovirus exposure and HLA in healthy donors. V trimming: 5 bases; J trimming: 7 bases; junction bases outside the gene matches: 22. CDR3 length equals 18 residues. CDR1 is SQVTM and CDR2 is ANQGSEA in the germline V gene. The chain recombines TRBV29-1 with TRBJ2-7; 11 bases map to TRBD2. Sequencing was performed on PBMCs. This TCR came from a woman between 45 and 65 years old in good health and CMV-seropositive. The CDR3 is CSVTSWASGGPRPGEQYF. As DNA, the CDR3 is TGCAGCGTTACCTCCTGGGCTAGCGGGGGGCCACGTCCGGGAGAGCAGTACTTC.